This entry describes one T cell receptor beta chain. Assay used: immunoSEQ multiplex PCR; TCRdb lists only in-frame clones, some missing. The data hold some 100,000 clones, with around 87% observed a single time. This entry is derived from a study of T cell responses to AZD1222 COVID-19 vaccine. V was pared by 6 bases and J by 3 bases, with 16 bases between. Germline-derived CDR1 and CDR2 are SGHKS and YYEKEE (reference sequence). The CDR3 has 15 amino acids. This specimen consisted of peripheral blood, obtained on day 0 of AZD1222 vaccination. This sequence joins TRBV5-5 and TRBJ2-1; the D gene is possibly TRBD1 (5 bases). The TCR was taken from an adult in good health. CDR3 sequence: CASTLEGVDYNEQFF. The DNA for the CDR3 is TGTGCCAGCACCCTAGAAGGGGTGGACTACAATGAGCAGTTCTTC.